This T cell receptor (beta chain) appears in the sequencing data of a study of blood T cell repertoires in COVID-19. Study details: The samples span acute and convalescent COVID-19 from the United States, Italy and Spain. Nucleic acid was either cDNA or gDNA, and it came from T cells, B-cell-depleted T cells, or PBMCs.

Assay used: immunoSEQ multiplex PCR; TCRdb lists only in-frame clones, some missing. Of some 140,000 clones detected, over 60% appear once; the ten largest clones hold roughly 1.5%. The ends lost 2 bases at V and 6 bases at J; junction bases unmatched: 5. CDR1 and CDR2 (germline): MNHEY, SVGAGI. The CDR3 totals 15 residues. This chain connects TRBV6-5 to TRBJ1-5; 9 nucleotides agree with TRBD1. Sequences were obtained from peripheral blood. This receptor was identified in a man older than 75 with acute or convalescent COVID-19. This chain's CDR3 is CASSYRKTGGQPQHF. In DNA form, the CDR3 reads TGTGCCAGCAGTTACCGTAAGACAGGGGGTCAGCCCCAGCATTTT.